Listed below are T cell receptor beta chains from one sample, sequenced in a study of OX40 agonist ivuxolimab in advanced cancers. Assay: immunoSEQ multiplex PCR; the TCRdb copy retains only in-frame clones and omits some. The sample yields about 77,000 clones, around 86% seen once. This sample comprised CD4+ or CD8+ T cells sorted from blood, obtained in a trial of the OX40 agonist ivuxolimab. The source of these receptors is an adult with an advanced solid tumor such as melanoma, head and neck, liver or kidney cancer. Each CDR3 is given with its conserved first and last residue. A D gene is named only where the DNA matches it firmly. The listing skips clone size in some rows; elsewhere it reads once, few, many or a size class.

j_call v_call clone_size cdr3_length d_call cdr3_aa cdr3_nt
TRBJ2-7 TRBV6-1 . 13 TRBD2 CASSRETSGGPYF TGTGCCAGCAGTCGGGAGACTAGCGGGGGCCCGTACTTC
TRBJ2-3 TRBV6-6 . 11 . CASSYRGTQYF TGTGCCAGCAGTTACAGGGGTACGCAGTATTTT
TRBJ1-6 TRBV6-5 . 15 . CASSKLTQSGSPLHF TGTGCCAGCAGTAAACTGACGCAGAGTGGGTCACCCCTCCACTTT
TRBJ1-5 TRBV7-9 . 13 . CASSFSGNQPQHF TGTGCCAGCAGCTTTTCCGGCAATCAGCCCCAGCATTTT
TRBJ2-3 TRBV28 . 12 TRBD2 CASRSGSVAQYF TGTGCCAGCAGGAGCGGGAGTGTTGCGCAGTATTTT
TRBJ1-5 TRBV19 . 15 . CASTGPTKGNQPQHF TGTGCCAGTACAGGGCCGACGAAAGGAAATCAGCCCCAGCATTTT
TRBJ1-5 TRBV30 . 14 . CAWSEGVGNQPQHF TGTGCCTGGAGTGAGGGAGTCGGCAATCAGCCCCAGCATTTT
TRBJ1-6 TRBV9 few 15 TRBD1 CASSVVGTGDSPLHF TGTGCCAGCAGCGTAGTAGGGACAGGTGATTCACCCCTCCACTTT
TRBJ2-7 TRBV6-1 . 13 TRBD2 CASSDLGGYEQYF TGTGCCAGCAGTGATCTCGGGGGGTACGAGCAGTACTTC
TRBJ2-4 TRBV29-1 . 12 . CSVEDGGNIQYF TGCAGCGTTGAAGATGGGGGCAACATTCAGTACTTC
TRBJ2-7 TRBV5-6 few 15 . CASSLVWDKTYEQYF TGTGCCAGCAGCTTGGTGTGGGACAAGACCTACGAGCAGTACTTC
TRBJ2-4 TRBV19 . 15 TRBD1 CASSIRGPTKNIQYF TGTGCCAGTAGTATCAGGGGGCCTACCAAAAACATTCAGTACTTC
TRBJ1-1 TRBV11-2 few 13 . CASSTRPETEAFF TGTGCCAGCAGCACCCGCCCGGAGACTGAAGCTTTCTTT
TRBJ2-2 TRBV6-5 . 12 . CASSRPTGELFF TGTGCCAGCAGTCGCCCAACCGGGGAGCTGTTTTTT
TRBJ2-7 TRBV6-1 . 15 . CASSASAGPGSEQYF TGTGCCAGCAGTGCCTCCGCGGGTCCAGGAAGCGAGCAGTACTTC
TRBJ2-7 TRBV27 . 13 . CASSPGKWNEQYF TGTGCCAGCAGTCCCGGAAAGTGGAACGAGCAGTACTTC
TRBJ1-2 TRBV15 once 15 . CATSREARGNYGYTF TGTGCCACCAGCAGAGAGGCCAGGGGAAACTATGGCTACACCTTC
TRBJ1-6 TRBV25-1 . 13 . CASSPSGNSPLHF TGTGCCAGCAGTCCCTCGGGAAATTCACCCCTCCACTTT
TRBJ1-2 TRBV19 few 12 . CASTDRNYGYTF TGTGCCAGCACGGACAGAAACTATGGCTACACCTTC
TRBJ1-3 TRBV19 few 16 . CASSIDSARSGNTIYF TGTGCCAGTAGTATAGATTCAGCCCGCTCTGGAAACACCATATATTTT
TRBJ2-2 TRBV9 . 16 TRBD2 CASSSGLAGLTGELFF TGTGCCAGCAGCTCGGGACTAGCGGGACTCACCGGGGAGCTGTTTTTT
TRBJ1-1 TRBV7-9 . 13 TRBD1 CASSLRGHTEAFF TGTGCCAGCAGCTTAAGGGGGCACACTGAAGCTTTCTTT
TRBJ2-1 TRBV5-1 . 15 . CASSPLGEIYNEQFF TGCGCCAGCAGCCCTCTCGGAGAGATATACAATGAGCAGTTCTTC
TRBJ1-6 TRBV10-3 . 14 TRBD1 CAITRDSQNSPLHF TGTGCCATCACCCGGGACAGCCAAAATTCACCCCTCCACTTT
TRBJ2-3 TRBV10-3 . 15 . CAISEPGEVADTQYF TGTGCCATCAGTGAGCCGGGTGAGGTAGCAGATACGCAGTATTTT
TRBJ2-3 TRBV10-3 . 13 . CATQGGTTDTQYF TGTGCCACCCAAGGGGGGACCACAGATACGCAGTATTTT
TRBJ2-1 TRBV10-3 . 15 . CAISENQGGYNEQFF TGTGCCATCAGTGAGAACCAGGGTGGCTACAATGAGCAGTTCTTC
TRBJ2-6 TRBV19 few 16 . CASSSQQSSGANVLTF TGTGCCAGTAGTAGTCAACAGAGCTCTGGGGCCAACGTCCTGACTTTC
TRBJ2-3 TRBV5-6 . 15 TRBD1 CASSMGQFHTDTQYF TGTGCCAGCAGCATGGGACAGTTTCACACAGATACGCAGTATTTT
TRBJ1-4 TRBV9 once 15 TRBD1 CASSPRQGRTEKLFF TGTGCCAGCAGCCCCAGACAGGGGCGGACTGAAAAACTGTTTTTT
TRBJ2-1 TRBV7-9 . 17 TRBD2 CASSSGLAGVSWNEQFF TGTGCCAGCAGCTCGGGACTAGCGGGAGTTTCGTGGAATGAGCAGTTCTTC
TRBJ2-2 TRBV7-9 . 16 TRBD1 CASSDLTGVIAGELFF TGTGCCAGCAGCGACCTGACAGGGGTGATCGCCGGGGAGCTGTTTTTT
TRBJ2-7 TRBV7-6 once 14 TRBD1 CASSLGDRVYEQYF TGTGCCAGCAGTTTAGGGGACAGGGTCTACGAGCAGTACTTC
TRBJ1-5 TRBV11-3 . 13 . CASSRQGIGPQHF TGTGCCAGCAGCCGCCAGGGGATCGGTCCCCAGCATTTT
TRBJ2-5 TRBV18 . 13 . CASSRGSGETQYF TGTGCCAGCTCGAGGGGATCGGGGGAGACCCAGTACTTC
TRBJ2-3 TRBV4-1 . 16 TRBD2 CASSQVLRGNTDTQYF TGCGCCAGCAGCCAAGTGTTGCGGGGGAACACAGATACGCAGTATTTT
TRBJ1-5 TRBV30 . 14 . CAWSRPDSNQPQHF TGTGCCTGGAGTCGGCCGGATAGCAATCAGCCCCAGCATTTT
TRBJ2-7 TRBV28 . 15 . CASSSRRRDIYEQYF TGTGCCAGCAGCTCCCGGCGGAGGGACATCTACGAGCAGTACTTC
TRBJ1-3 TRBV7-9 . 17 TRBD1 CASSLARDRGPGNTIYF TGTGCCAGCAGCTTAGCCCGGGACAGGGGGCCGGGAAACACCATATATTTT
TRBJ2-1 TRBV5-1 few 19 TRBD2 CASSYGLAGGRSSYNEQFF TGCGCCAGCAGCTACGGACTAGCGGGGGGCCGAAGCTCCTACAATGAGCAGTTCTTC
TRBJ2-7 TRBV30 . 11 . CAWSGLREQYF TGTGCCTGGAGTGGGTTGAGGGAGCAGTACTTC
TRBJ1-2 TRBV5-6 . 15 . CASSLGFATDYGYTF TGTGCCAGCAGCTTGGGGTTCGCTACGGACTATGGCTACACCTTC
TRBJ1-2 TRBV5-1 . 13 . CASSRRDNHGYTF TGCGCCAGCAGCAGGAGGGACAACCACGGCTACACCTTC
TRBJ1-1 TRBV2 . 13 . CASRGRENTEAFF TGTGCCAGCAGAGGACGGGAGAACACTGAAGCTTTCTTT
TRBJ2-2 TRBV7-2 . 15 . CASSKIISGAGELFF TGTGCCAGCAGTAAAATCATTTCCGGGGCCGGGGAGCTGTTTTTT
TRBJ2-1 TRBV7-9 few 13 . CASSRDSRSEQFF TGTGCCAGCAGCCGGGACTCCCGAAGCGAGCAGTTCTTC
TRBJ1-5 TRBV9 . 15 . CASSVGAASNQPQHF TGTGCCAGCAGCGTAGGGGCAGCTAGCAATCAGCCCCAGCATTTT
TRBJ2-1 TRBV10-3 . 20 TRBD2 CAISESSLWASGSSYNEQFF TGTGCCATCAGTGAGTCCAGCCTATGGGCTAGCGGGAGTTCCTACAATGAGCAGTTCTTC
TRBJ1-1 TRBV19 . 13 . CASRTGRNTEAFF TGTGCCAGTAGGACTGGACGGAACACTGAAGCTTTCTTT
TRBJ1-1 TRBV10-2 . 14 . CASSETGLNTEAFF TGCGCCAGCAGTGAGACAGGGTTGAACACTGAAGCTTTCTTT
TRBJ1-5 TRBV30 few 13 . CAWSAHLGQPQHF TGTGCCTGGAGTGCCCATCTCGGGCAGCCCCAGCATTTT
TRBJ1-5 TRBV28 . 15 TRBD1 CASSLRGHSNQPQHF TGTGCCAGCAGTTTAAGGGGGCACAGCAATCAGCCCCAGCATTTT